Each of the 14 T cell receptor beta chains below was sequenced from the same sample in a study of blood T cell repertoires in COVID-19. Sequencing used immunoSEQ multiplex PCR; TCRdb keeps in-frame clones, though not all of them. Here the sample spans tens of thousands of clones, over 80% being singletons. Sequencing input: peripheral blood. These receptors all stem from a woman older than 75 with acute or convalescent COVID-19.

This chain uses TRBV7-9 with TRBJ1-2, with 8 bases matching TRBD1. Trimming took 5 bases from V and 5 from J; bases not matched to a gene: 10. The germline V gene encodes CDR1 SEHNR and CDR2 FQNEAQ (reference sequence). There are 15 residues in the CDR3. CDR3 bases: TGTGCCAGCAGCCTACAGCGACAGGGGCTGTATGGCTACACCTTC. As protein: CASSLQRQGLYGYTF.

In this sample, this clone turned up once. The genes are TRBV11-3 and TRBJ1-1; D is possibly TRBD1 (5 bases). The V gene lost 2 bases and the J gene lost 8 bases, with 12 bases spanning the gap. CDR1 is SGHNT and CDR2 is YENEEA in the germline V gene. The CDR3 runs 13 residues. This CDR3 is CASSLRQGTEAFF. In DNA, the CDR3 is TGTGCCAGCAGCTTAAGGCAGGGTACAGAAGCTTTCTTT.

The chain links TRBV6-1 to TRBJ1-6, with 7 bases lining up with TRBD1. The CDR3 runs to 20 residues. Germline CDR1 is MNHNS and CDR2 is SASEGT. J gave up 0 bases and V 0 bases, and 11 bases lay outside the gene matches. CDR3 residues: CASSEALAPGQSSYNSPLHF. The CDR3, as DNA: TGTGCCAGCAGTGAAGCGCTGGCACCGGGACAGAGCTCCTATAATTCACCCCTCCACTTT.

The gene calls are TRBV9 and TRBJ2-1; a weak D match, TRBD2 (6 bases). The CDR3 contains 17 residues. Per the germline V gene, CDR1 is SGDLS and CDR2 is YYNGEE. V lost 0 bases and J 7 bases, leaving 20 bases between the germline ends. CDR3: CASSVAPLAVKDNEQFF. The CDR3 coding sequence is TGTGCCAGCAGCGTAGCTCCACTAGCAGTGAAAGATAATGAGCAGTTCTTC.

The J gene is TRBJ1-5, the V gene TRBV3-1 (or the pseudogene TRBV3-2); possible D gene TRBD1, 5 bases. CDR3 length: 15 residues. V lost 1 base to trimming and J lost 3 bases, with 10 bases between them. Germline V gives CDR1 LGHDT, CDR2 YNNKEL (reference sequence). Here the CDR3 DNA reads TGTGCCAGCAGCCAAGTTGCAGGGAACAATCAGCCCCAGCATTTT. Amino acids: CASSQVAGNNQPQHF.

In its sample, this clone was seen a few times. This chain uses TRBV6-5 with TRBJ1-2; the D is unclear. The CDR3 totals 14 residues. The germline V gene has CDR1 MNHEY and CDR2 SVGAGI. Deletions cut 3 bases from V and 2 bases from J, with 10 bases between. CDR3 region: CASSYNQANYGYTF. The CDR3 DNA reads as TGTGCCAGCAGTTATAACCAGGCAAACTATGGCTACACCTTC.

A few counts support this clone. The chain combines TRBV5-1 with TRBJ2-7; 7 positions match TRBD1. This CDR3 has 14 residues. Germline V gives CDR1 SGHRS, CDR2 YFSETQ. J gave up 3 bases and V 2 bases, and 5 bases lay outside the gene matches. The CDR3 region has the DNA TGCGCCAGCAGCTTCACACAGGGGAACTACGAGCAGTACTTC. Encoded protein: CASSFTQGNYEQYF.

The rearrangement uses TRBV24-1 and TRBJ2-1; a possible D gene is TRBD1 (5 bases). Germline CDR1 KGHDR, CDR2 SFDVKD. Trimming pared 7 bases from V and 8 bases from J, leaving 8 bases between. The CDR3 extends over 11 amino acids. The CDR3 region has the DNA TGTGCCACCAGGTGGGGCGATGAGCAGTTCTTC. It translates to CATRWGDEQFF.

This chain uses TRBV5-1 with TRBJ1-2, with TRBD1 matching over 8 bases. The junction had 17 bases not matched to a gene; V was cut back by 4 bases and J by 0 bases. The germline V gene encodes CDR1 SGHRS and CDR2 YFSETQ. This CDR3 region has 19 residues. The CDR3 nucleotides read TGCGCCAGCAGCAGCGAAAGAGGGGCCCAGACAGGGGCTAACTATGGCTACACCTTC. Translating it yields CASSSERGAQTGANYGYTF.

The J gene is TRBJ1-1, the V gene TRBV24-1; D perhaps matches TRBD1 (6 bases). This CDR3 has 19 amino acids. CDR1 is KGHDR and CDR2 is SFDVKD in the germline V gene. With 10 bases removed from V and 3 bases from J, the gap between germline ends came to 32 bases. CDR3: CATRTQDSAYTWVYTEAFF. The CDR3 DNA reads as TGTGCCACGAGAACGCAGGACAGCGCTTATACGTGGGTTTACACTGAAGCTTTCTTT.

The chain employs TRBV5-1 and TRBJ1-1; D unresolved. This CDR3 has 14 residues. Between the trimmed V and J ends, which lost 1 base and 5 bases, there was a span of 12 bases. Per germline, CDR1 SGHRS and CDR2 YFSETQ. The CDR3 DNA reads as TGCGCCAGCAGCTTGAACGGGGATGGGACTGAAGCTTTCTTT. Translation: CASSLNGDGTEAFF. The full variable domain, rest sourced from reference TRBV5-1 and TRBJ1-1, is KAGVTQTPRYLIKTRGQQVTLSCSPISGHRSVSWYQQTPGQGLQFLFEYFSETQRNKGNFPGRFSGRQFSNSRSEMNVSTLELGDSALYLCASSLNGDGTEAFFGQGTRLTVV.

Notes on this clone: One end of the junction fails to match germline, which may point to a read error. The chain carries TRBV18 and TRBJ2-2, with 9 bases matching TRBD2. The CDR3 is 16 amino acids. CDR1 KGHSH and CDR2 LQKENI come from the germline V gene. CDR3 residues: CASSPGGLANTGELFF. The CDR3 bases are TGTGCCAGCTCACCGGGCGGACTAGCGAATACCGGGGAGCTGTTTTTT.

This clone was detected only a few times. The chain is built from TRBV6-2 or TRBV6-3 and TRBJ1-2; D uncertain. The germline V gene has CDR1 MNHEY and CDR2 SVGEGT. There are 14 residues in the CDR3. V was clipped by 5 bases and J by 0 bases, with 10 bases between them. The CDR3 is CASSQTVANYGYTF. Here the CDR3 DNA reads TGTGCCAGCAGTCAAACGGTCGCTAACTATGGCTACACCTTC.

This clone was found once. The chain links TRBV6-2 or TRBV6-3 to TRBJ1-1; 11 bases match TRBD1. V was clipped by 4 bases and J by 4 bases; unmatched bases: 8. This CDR3 contains 16 residues. CDR1 and CDR2 from the germline V gene are MNHEY and SVGEGT. The CDR3 DNA follows: TGTGCCAGCAGTTCGAACCCGGGACAGGGGGGCACTGAAGCTTTCTTT. Encoded protein: CASSSNPGQGGTEAFF.